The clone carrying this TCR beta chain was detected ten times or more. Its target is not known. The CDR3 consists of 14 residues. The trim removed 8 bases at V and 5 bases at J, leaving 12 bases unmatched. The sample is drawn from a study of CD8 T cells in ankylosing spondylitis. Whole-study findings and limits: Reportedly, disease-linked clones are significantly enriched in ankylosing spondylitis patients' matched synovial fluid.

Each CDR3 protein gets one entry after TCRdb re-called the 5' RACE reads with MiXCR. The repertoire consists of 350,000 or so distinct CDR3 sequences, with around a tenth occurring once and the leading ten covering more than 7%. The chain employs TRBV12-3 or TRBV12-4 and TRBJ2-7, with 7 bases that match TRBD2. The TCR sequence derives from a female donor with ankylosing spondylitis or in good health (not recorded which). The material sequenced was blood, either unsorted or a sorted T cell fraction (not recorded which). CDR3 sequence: CASWAGGGWNEQYF. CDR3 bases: TGTGCCAGCTGGGCGGGCGGGGGTTGGAACGAGCAGTACTTC.